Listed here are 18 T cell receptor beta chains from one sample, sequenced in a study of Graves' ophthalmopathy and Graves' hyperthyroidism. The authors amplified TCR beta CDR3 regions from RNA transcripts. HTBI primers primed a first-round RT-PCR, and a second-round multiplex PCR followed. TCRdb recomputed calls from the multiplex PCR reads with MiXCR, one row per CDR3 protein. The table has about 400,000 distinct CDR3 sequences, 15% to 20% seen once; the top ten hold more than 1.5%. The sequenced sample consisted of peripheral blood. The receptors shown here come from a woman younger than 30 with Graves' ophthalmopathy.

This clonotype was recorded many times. CDR3 DNA sequence: TGCGCCAGCGGCGGACTAGGAACCTACGAGCAGTACTTC. Its protein is CASGGLGTYEQYF. This chain joins TRBV4-1 and TRBJ2-7; 7 bases fit TRBD2. This CDR3 comprises 13 residues. Looked up from germline, CDR1 is MGHRA and CDR2 is YSYEKL. With 8 bases clipped from V and 2 bases from J, the junction kept 6 bases outside the gene matches.

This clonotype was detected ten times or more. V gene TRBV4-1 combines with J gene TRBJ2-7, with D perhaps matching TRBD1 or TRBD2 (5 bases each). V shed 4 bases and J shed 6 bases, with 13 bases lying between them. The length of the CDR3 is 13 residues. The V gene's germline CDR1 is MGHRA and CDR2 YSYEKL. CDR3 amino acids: CASSLEGESEQYF. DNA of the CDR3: TGCGCCAGCAGCCTGGAAGGGGAGAGCGAGCAGTACTTC.

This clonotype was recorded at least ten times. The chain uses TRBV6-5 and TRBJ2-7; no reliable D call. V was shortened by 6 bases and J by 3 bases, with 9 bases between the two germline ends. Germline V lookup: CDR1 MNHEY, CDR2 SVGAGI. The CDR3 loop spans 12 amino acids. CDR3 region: CASSTANYEQYF. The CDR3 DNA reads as TGTGCCAGCAGCACGGCAAACTACGAGCAGTACTTC.

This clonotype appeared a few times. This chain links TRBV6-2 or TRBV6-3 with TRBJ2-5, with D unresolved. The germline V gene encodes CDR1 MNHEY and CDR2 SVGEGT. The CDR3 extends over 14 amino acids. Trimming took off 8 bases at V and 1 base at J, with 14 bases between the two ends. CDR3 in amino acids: CASYPTRSQETQYF. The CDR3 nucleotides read TGTGCCAGCTACCCGACTCGTTCCCAAGAGACCCAGTACTTC.

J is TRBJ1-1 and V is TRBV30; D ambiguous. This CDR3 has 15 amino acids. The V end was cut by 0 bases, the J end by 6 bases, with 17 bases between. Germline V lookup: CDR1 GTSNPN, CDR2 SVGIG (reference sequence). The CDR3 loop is CAWSVLEVIGPEAFF. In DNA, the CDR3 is TGTGCCTGGAGTGTACTCGAGGTCATAGGGCCTGAAGCTTTCTTT.

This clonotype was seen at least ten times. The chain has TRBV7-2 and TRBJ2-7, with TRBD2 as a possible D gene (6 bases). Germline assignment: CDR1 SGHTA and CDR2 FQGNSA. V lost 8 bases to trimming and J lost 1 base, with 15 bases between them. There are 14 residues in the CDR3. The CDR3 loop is CASSSRGASYEQYF. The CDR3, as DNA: TGTGCCAGCTCTTCGCGGGGAGCGTCCTACGAGCAGTACTTC.

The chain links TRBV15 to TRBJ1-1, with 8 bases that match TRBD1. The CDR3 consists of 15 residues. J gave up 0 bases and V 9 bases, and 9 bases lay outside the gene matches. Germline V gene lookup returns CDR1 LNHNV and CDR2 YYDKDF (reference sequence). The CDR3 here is CATKGDRYLNTEAFF. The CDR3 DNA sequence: TGTGCCACTAAAGGGGACAGGTATTTGAACACTGAAGCTTTCTTT.

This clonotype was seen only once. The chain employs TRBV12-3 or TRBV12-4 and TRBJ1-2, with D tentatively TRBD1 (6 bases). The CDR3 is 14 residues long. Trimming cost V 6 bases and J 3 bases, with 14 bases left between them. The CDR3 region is CASSNRALYYGYTF. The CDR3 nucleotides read TGTGCCAGCAGCAACAGGGCCCTCTACTATGGCTACACCTTC.

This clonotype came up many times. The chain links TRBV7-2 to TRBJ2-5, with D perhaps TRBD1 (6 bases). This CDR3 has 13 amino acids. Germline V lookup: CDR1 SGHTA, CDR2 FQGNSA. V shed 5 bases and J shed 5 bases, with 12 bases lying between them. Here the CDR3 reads CASSRQEWETQYF. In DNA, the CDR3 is TGTGCCAGCAGCCGACAGGAGTGGGAGACCCAGTACTTC.

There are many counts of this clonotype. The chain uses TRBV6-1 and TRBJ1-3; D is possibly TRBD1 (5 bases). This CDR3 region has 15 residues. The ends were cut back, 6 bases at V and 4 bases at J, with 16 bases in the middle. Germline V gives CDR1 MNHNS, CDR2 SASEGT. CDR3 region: CASRFAPGLGNTIYF. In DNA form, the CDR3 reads TGTGCCAGCAGATTCGCCCCAGGGTTAGGAAACACCATATATTTT.

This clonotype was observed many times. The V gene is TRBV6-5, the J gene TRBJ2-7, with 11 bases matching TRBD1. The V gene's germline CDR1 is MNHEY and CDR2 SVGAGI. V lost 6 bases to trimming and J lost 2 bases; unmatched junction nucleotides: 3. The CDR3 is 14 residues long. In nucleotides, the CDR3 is TGTGCCAGCAGGGGGACAGGGGGGACCTACGAGCAGTACTTC. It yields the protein CASRGTGGTYEQYF.

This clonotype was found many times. DNA for the CDR3: TGTGCCAGCAGGATCCCGGGACAGGAATGGTCTGAAGCTTTCTTT. It translates to CASRIPGQEWSEAFF. The V and J genes are TRBV6-2 or TRBV6-3 and TRBJ1-1; 8 bases are shared with TRBD1. The CDR3 consists of 15 residues. Germline-derived CDR1 and CDR2 are MNHEY and SVGEGT. J lost 6 bases, V lost 6 bases, and 12 bases had no gene match.

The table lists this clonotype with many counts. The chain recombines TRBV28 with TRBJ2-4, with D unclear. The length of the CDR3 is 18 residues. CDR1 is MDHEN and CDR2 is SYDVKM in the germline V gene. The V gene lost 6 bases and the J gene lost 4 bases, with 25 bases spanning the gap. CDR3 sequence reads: CASSFSTAGPWLKNIQYF. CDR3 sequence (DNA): TGTGCCAGCAGCTTCTCGACGGCAGGCCCCTGGCTAAAAAACATTCAGTACTTC.

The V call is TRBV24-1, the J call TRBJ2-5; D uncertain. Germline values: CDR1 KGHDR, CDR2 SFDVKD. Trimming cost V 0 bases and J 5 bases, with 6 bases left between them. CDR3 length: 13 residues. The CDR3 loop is CATSDLEKETQYF. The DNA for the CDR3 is TGTGCCACCAGTGATTTGGAGAAGGAGACCCAGTACTTC.

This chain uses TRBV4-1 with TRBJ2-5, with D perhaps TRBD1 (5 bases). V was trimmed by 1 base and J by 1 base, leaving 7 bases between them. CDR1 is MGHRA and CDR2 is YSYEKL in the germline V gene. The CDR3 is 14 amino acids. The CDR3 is CASSQGQIQETQYF. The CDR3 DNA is TGCGCCAGCAGCCAAGGACAGATCCAAGAGACCCAGTACTTC.

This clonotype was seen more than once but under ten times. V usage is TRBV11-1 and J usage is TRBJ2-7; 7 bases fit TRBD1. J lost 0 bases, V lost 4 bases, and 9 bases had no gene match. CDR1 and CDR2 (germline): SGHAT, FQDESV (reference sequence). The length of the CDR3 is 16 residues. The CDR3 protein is CASSSLDGQDSYEQYF. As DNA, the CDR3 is TGTGCCAGCAGCTCATTGGATGGACAGGACTCCTACGAGCAGTACTTC.

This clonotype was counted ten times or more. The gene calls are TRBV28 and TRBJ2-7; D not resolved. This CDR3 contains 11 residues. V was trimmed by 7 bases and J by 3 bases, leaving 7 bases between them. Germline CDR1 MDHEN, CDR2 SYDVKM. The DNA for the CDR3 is TGTGCCAGCAAGGGCAGCTACGAGCAGTACTTC. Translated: CASKGSYEQYF.

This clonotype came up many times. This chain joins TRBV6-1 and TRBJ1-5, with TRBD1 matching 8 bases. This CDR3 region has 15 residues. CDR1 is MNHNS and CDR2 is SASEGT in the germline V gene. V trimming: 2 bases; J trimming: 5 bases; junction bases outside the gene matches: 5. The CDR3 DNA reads TGTGCCAGCAGTGAAATAGGACAGGGCGATCAGCCCCAGCATTTT. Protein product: CASSEIGQGDQPQHF.